Listed below are T cell receptor beta chains from one sample, sequenced in a study of T cells in Graves' hyperthyroidism and ophthalmopathy. Each CDR3 protein gets one entry after TCRdb re-called the multiplex PCR reads with MiXCR. The sample shows approximately 600,000 distinct CDR3 sequences, around 21% of them seen only once. Sequenced: blood. All receptors come from a man aged 25 to 40 with Graves' ophthalmopathy. Both conserved end residues are part of each CDR3.

j_call v_call cdr3_aa
TRBJ2-7 TRBV12-3/TRBV12-4 CASSSGLGLEQYF
TRBJ2-5 TRBV7-3 CASSRSGQRETQYF
TRBJ2-2 TRBV10-2 CASRGTAKNAGELFF
TRBJ2-3 TRBV7-3 CASSPGSLLNTDTQYF
TRBJ2-2 TRBV5-6 CASSLESGGPGELFF
TRBJ2-1 TRBV3-1 CASSPTGTGKYNEQFF
TRBJ2-7 TRBV6-6 CASSYSLAASYEQYF
TRBJ2-5 TRBV30 CAWRYQDQETQYF
TRBJ2-3 TRBV7-9 CASSTSWGDTQYF
TRBJ1-5 TRBV27 CASRRTSAFNQPQHF
TRBJ1-1 TRBV30 CAWSVRDEAFF
TRBJ2-1 TRBV11-3 CASGRGGNEQFF
TRBJ1-1 TRBV12-3/TRBV12-4 CASSLRTGDLAEAFF
TRBJ2-7 TRBV28 CASSLFGLSYEQYF
TRBJ2-3 TRBV5-1 CASRTDVRTVDTQYF
TRBJ1-5 TRBV4-1 CASSLTTGGFQPQHF
TRBJ1-2 TRBV10-3 CAISESDRASGYTF
TRBJ2-7 TRBV11-2 CASSSSGASGQYF
TRBJ2-1 TRBV5-1 CASRTSGNEQFF
TRBJ2-1 TRBV2 CASALAGAYNEQFF
TRBJ2-7 TRBV11-2 CASSAYTVADPSYEQYF
TRBJ1-1 TRBV3-2 CANSQVQGRGNTEAFF
TRBJ1-1 TRBV20-1 CSAPAWGLPEAFF
TRBJ2-5 TRBV6-6 CASSYSRQGGETQYF
TRBJ1-4 TRBV3-1 CASSPGTANEKLFF
TRBJ1-1 TRBV28 CANSLVTGYPEAFF
TRBJ2-3 TRBV4-1 CASSQEVAVPLAQYF
TRBJ2-7 TRBV18 CASSPPLTGVNYEQYF
TRBJ2-7 TRBV27 CASGPYYEQYF
TRBJ2-7 TRBV6-1 CASSFSIGTNKPYEQYF
TRBJ2-7 TRBV7-2 CASSSTGLLYEQYF
TRBJ2-7 TRBV14 CASSQVTSGFYEQYF
TRBJ2-7 TRBV30 CAWSVITSEQYF
TRBJ1-1 TRBV6-2/TRBV6-3 CASSGLPQAFF
TRBJ2-3 TRBV28 CASTAGTSSRTDAQYF
TRBJ2-1 TRBV20-1 CSMEPESLLDEQFF
TRBJ1-1 TRBV25-1 CASSGSDPEDTEAFF
TRBJ1-2 TRBV29-1 CSVEGAGSYGYTF
TRBJ1-5 TRBV10-3 CAISEDRSLSNQPQHF
TRBJ1-5 TRBV24-1 CATSDHRQGANQPQHF
TRBJ2-3 TRBV7-9 CASSGGLAGVSDTQYF
TRBJ2-1 TRBV6-1 CASTQRPQGGDEQFF
TRBJ1-1 TRBV27 CASSFQGWTEAFF